A single TCR beta chain is shown here with its context. Its specificity is unknown. This record belongs to a study of blood T cells in healthy people across ages. Trimming removed 4 bases from V and 5 bases from J, with 15 bases in between. The CDR3 totals 14 residues. Germline values: CDR1 SGHRS, CDR2 YFSETQ. It was with a sample-barcoded 5' primer and a J-beta primer mix that a second PCR of about 6 to 11 cycles was run. The template-switch adaptor was a 5' adaptor with 12 random nucleotides. It tagged each cDNA molecule. Samples each returned at least 3 million CDR3-containing paired-end reads. MiXCR was run by TCRdb on the 5' RACE reads, yielding one entry per CDR3 protein. This repertoire shows approximately 900,000 distinct CDR3 sequences, roughly 48% found once; its top ten account for over 10%. Healthy individuals of Caucasian origin from Russia, aged about 6 to 100, served as donors. Study results and limitations: Naive CD4+ cell counts and diversity both ran higher in long-lived than in aged donors.

Material: blood. The TCR comes from a man aged 30 to 39 in good health. The chain has TRBV5-1 and TRBJ1-1; D may be TRBD1 (5 bases). The CDR3 loop reads CASSRTPAGTEAFF. The CDR3 DNA sequence: TGCGCCAGCAGCCGAACGCCGGCAGGGACTGAAGCTTTCTTT. The full variable domain, with the rest looked up from reference TRBV5-1 and TRBJ1-1, is KAGVTQTPRYLIKTRGQQVTLSCSPISGHRSVSWYQQTPGQGLQFLFEYFSETQRNKGNFPGRFSGRQFSNSRSEMNVSTLELGDSALYLCASSRTPAGTEAFFGQGTRLTVV.